This T cell receptor beta chain was observed in a study of blood T cell repertoires in COVID-19. In the study overall: There were acute and convalescent COVID-19 samples, and they came from the United States, Italy and Spain. T cells, B-cell-depleted T cells, or PBMCs supplied cDNA or gDNA.

Seattle patients were enrolled while actively infected and followed longitudinally. CDR1 and CDR2 from the germline V gene are ENHRY and SYGVKD. The CDR3 runs to 15 residues. Trimming took 1 base from V and 5 from J, leaving 14 bases between them. Only in-frame clones appear in the TCRdb table, and some are missing; sequencing was by immunoSEQ multiplex PCR. The data contain over 95,000 clones, around 83% of them singletons. This TCR was sampled from a woman in her fifties or sixties with COVID-19, enrolled during active disease. This rearrangement joins TRBV10-3 to TRBJ1-2; D not resolved. Material: peripheral blood. CDR3 residues: CAISEYREREYGYTF. CDR3 bases: TGTGCCATCAGTGAGTACCGGGAGAGGGAGTATGGCTACACCTTC.